What follows are 17 T cell receptor beta chains derived from one specimen sequenced in a study of blood T cell repertoires in COVID-19. Here immunoSEQ multiplex PCR was the method, and the copy in TCRdb shows in-frame clones only, minus some. The profile covers 180,000 or so clones, with around 80% appearing a single time and roughly 10% taken by the ten largest. Material for sequencing was peripheral blood. Every receptor here comes from a woman at least 80 years old with COVID-19, enrolled during active disease.

The rearrangement links TRBV4-2 to TRBJ1-2; D gene ambiguous. V lost 0 bases and J lost 3, with 8 bases in between. The CDR3 length is 14 residues. Per germline, CDR1 LGHNA and CDR2 YNFKEQ. CDR3 sequence reads: CASSQDTGDYGYTF. DNA for the CDR3: TGTGCCAGCAGCCAAGATACCGGGGACTATGGCTACACCTTC.

V gene TRBV15 combines with J gene TRBJ1-4; the match to TRBD1 covers 8 bases. The V gene end was trimmed by 4 bases and the J gene end by 8 bases; junction bases not matched to a gene: 6. CDR1 is LNHNV, CDR2 YYDKDF, per germline (reference sequence). CDR3 length: 14 residues. DNA of the CDR3: TGTGCCACCAGCACCGACAGGGGAAACGAAAAACTGTTTTTT. This gives the protein CATSTDRGNEKLFF.

The rearrangement uses TRBV14 and TRBJ2-7, with 10 bases matching TRBD2. The CDR3 totals 17 residues. CDR1 is SGHDN, CDR2 FVKESK, per germline. With 3 bases clipped from V and 5 bases from J, the junction kept 13 bases outside the gene matches. CDR3 in DNA: TGTGCCAGCAGCCACCTTCTAGCGGGAGCGGGTAGAAACGAGCAGTACTTC. Translation: CASSHLLAGAGRNEQYF.

The chain is built from TRBV7-9 and TRBJ2-3; 11 bases match TRBD1. V dropped 4 bases and J dropped 0; count of bases not matched to a gene: 6. This CDR3 has 17 residues. CDR1 and CDR2 (germline): SEHNR, FQNEAQ (reference sequence). DNA for the CDR3: TGTGCCAGCAGCTACTGGACAGGGGGCAAGAGCACAGATACGCAGTATTTT. This encodes CASSYWTGGKSTDTQYF.

The rearrangement uses TRBV6-2 or TRBV6-3 and TRBJ2-1; 7 nucleotides align to TRBD1. Trimming took 6 bases from V and 3 from J; bases not matched to a gene: 11. The CDR3 sequence is 16 residues long. The germline CDR1 and CDR2 sequences are MNHEY and SVGEGT. CDR3 coding DNA: TGTGCCAGCAGCCCTAGTACAGGGGAACGCTACAATGAGCAGTTCTTC. Residues: CASSPSTGERYNEQFF.

The J gene is TRBJ2-6, the V gene TRBV2; D is undetermined. Trimming cost V 7 bases and J 6 bases, with 19 bases left between them. The CDR3 runs 16 residues. Germline-derived CDR1 and CDR2 are SNHLY and FYNNEI. CDR3 region: CASKITAAGEANVLTF. The CDR3 DNA is TGTGCCAGCAAAATAACCGCCGCCGGAGAGGCCAACGTCCTGACTTTC.

In this sample, this clone turned up once. The chain couples TRBV6-5 to TRBJ2-5; the D gene is possibly TRBD2 (5 bases). The V gene's germline CDR1 is MNHEY and CDR2 SVGAGI. The ends were cut back, 2 bases at V and 5 bases at J, with 9 bases in the middle. The CDR3 extends over 13 amino acids. The CDR3 coding sequence is TGTGCCAGCAGTTACGCCCCGGGGGAGACCCAGTACTTC. Amino acid sequence: CASSYAPGETQYF.

The chain links TRBV7-8 to TRBJ2-2; 9 positions match TRBD1. Germline V gene data show CDR1 as SGHVS and CDR2 as FQNEAQ. The V gene end was trimmed by 3 bases and the J gene end by 4 bases; junction bases not matched to a gene: 3. The CDR3 extends over 15 amino acids. This CDR3 reads CASSLRTGATGELFF. The CDR3 DNA sequence: TGTGCCAGCAGCTTGCGGACAGGGGCCACCGGGGAGCTGTTTTTT.

The chain is built from TRBV7-3 and TRBJ2-7; 10 bases fit TRBD2. The germline CDR1 and CDR2 sequences are SGHTA and FQGTGA. There are 14 residues in the CDR3. J gave up 5 bases and V 5 bases, and 6 bases lay outside the gene matches. CDR3 sequence reads: CASSLSGGVDEQYF. The CDR3 DNA sequence: TGTGCCAGCAGCCTCAGCGGGGGGGTCGACGAGCAGTACTTC.

This clone appeared once. The genes are TRBV19 and TRBJ2-5, with TRBD2 identical over 9 bases. V was pared by 5 bases and J by 0 bases, with 4 bases of the junction left unmatched. The CDR3 extends over 15 amino acids. CDR1 and CDR2 from the germline V gene are LNHDA and SQIVND (reference sequence). The CDR3 DNA follows: TGTGCCAGTAGTCCAAGACTAGCGGACCAAGAGACCCAGTACTTC. Protein product: CASSPRLADQETQYF.

The chain couples TRBV5-5 to TRBJ1-2, with D perhaps TRBD1 (5 bases). The V gene's germline CDR1 is SGHKS and CDR2 YYEKEE (reference sequence). V gave up 0 bases and J gave up 5 bases, with 8 bases separating them. The CDR3 extends over 13 amino acids. Written as DNA, the CDR3 is TGTGCCAGCAGCTTGGGGGCAGGGTATGGCTACACCTTC. This gives the protein CASSLGAGYGYTF.

There are a few counts of this clone. The chain combines TRBV25-1 with TRBJ1-2, with D unclear. The germline V gene encodes CDR1 MGHDK and CDR2 SYGVNS. Trimming left V 4 bases short and J 1 base short, with 7 bases between. The CDR3 covers 13 residues. The CDR3 DNA sequence: TGTGCCAGCAGTGCGGTCGGTAACTATGGCTACACCTTC. This gives the protein CASSAVGNYGYTF.

The rearrangement links TRBV5-1 to TRBJ2-3, with TRBD2 identical over 12 bases. Germline V gene sequence: CDR1 SGHRS, CDR2 YFSETQ. Unmatched junction bases numbered 6, after V lost 3 bases and J lost 4 bases. The CDR3 consists of 16 residues. The DNA for the CDR3 is TGCGCCAGCAGCTCCGAACTAGCGGGGGGATCAGATACGCAGTATTTT. Its protein product is CASSSELAGGSDTQYF.

This clone has a handful of counts. The gene calls are TRBV19 and TRBJ1-5; the D gene is possibly TRBD1 (5 bases). Germline lookup yields CDR1 LNHDA and CDR2 SQIVND (reference sequence). The CDR3 extends over 14 amino acids. Trimming took off 7 bases at V and 4 bases at J, with 14 bases between the two ends. The CDR3 loop is CASKIRGLNQPQHF. CDR3 DNA: TGTGCCAGTAAGATAAGGGGCCTAAATCAGCCCCAGCATTTT.

As DNA, the CDR3 is TGTGCCAGCACCGCAACCGGGACTAGGTCCTACGAGCAGTACTTC. Translating gives CASTATGTRSYEQYF. This chain links TRBV6-5 with TRBJ2-7, with 8 bases that match TRBD2. V was clipped by 7 bases and J by 1 base; unmatched bases: 9. Germline V gives CDR1 MNHEY, CDR2 SVGAGI. The length of the CDR3 is 15 residues.

This chain's CDR3 is CASSLGQGDNVLTF. The CDR3 DNA follows: TGCGCCAGCAGCTTGGGACAGGGAGACAACGTCCTGACTTTC. This chain connects TRBV5-1 to TRBJ2-6, with 7 nucleotides matching TRBD1. V lost 0 bases to trimming and J lost 9 bases; unmatched junction nucleotides: 3. In germline, CDR1 is SGHRS, CDR2 YFSETQ. The CDR3 has 14 residues.

The V gene is TRBV19, the J gene TRBJ1-6; tentatively, D is TRBD1 (5 bases). V was trimmed by 5 bases and J by 0 bases, leaving 17 bases between them. The CDR3 is 18 residues long. The germline V gene encodes CDR1 LNHDA and CDR2 SQIVND (reference sequence). The CDR3 nucleotides read TGTGCCAGTAGTGACGACAGTGTGATGGGCTCCTATAATTCACCCCTCCACTTT. This gives the protein CASSDDSVMGSYNSPLHF.